Listed below are T cell receptor beta chains from one sample, sequenced in a study of intratumoral heterogeneity in liver cancer. Profiled with immunoSEQ multiplex PCR; TCRdb holds only in-frame clones, not every one. The sample has some 20,000 clones, 73% seen once. Sequences were derived from tumor-adjacent normal tissue, sampled before any cancer treatment. The receptors were gathered from a woman in her seventies with hepatocellular carcinoma. Both conserved end residues are part of each CDR3. A D gene is named only where the DNA matches it firmly. Some rows mark clone size as missing; the rest say once, few, many or name a class of expanded clone.

TRBV2	TRBJ2-2	few	.	TGTGCCAGCATTGGGGTATCCACCGGGGAGCTGTTTTTT	CASIGVSTGELFF
TRBV10-3	TRBJ1-5	.	TRBD1	TGTGCCATCAGTGAGTCGCACAGGGGGGAAAAAAATAGCAATCAGCCCCAGCATTTT	CAISESHRGEKNSNQPQHF
TRBV5-1	TRBJ2-7	.	TRBD1	TGCGCCAGCAGCTTGGTTGGTGACAGGGGGCGCGAGCAGTACTTC	CASSLVGDRGREQYF
TRBV5-1	TRBJ1-3	.	.	TGCGCCAGCAGAAGCACAGGGTTCTCTGGAAACACCATATATTTT	CASRSTGFSGNTIYF
TRBV15	TRBJ1-1	.	.	TGTGCCACCAGCAGAGCGGTAGGGGTGAACACTGAAGCTTTCTTT	CATSRAVGVNTEAFF
TRBV28	TRBJ1-3	.	.	TGTGCCAGCAGTTTCGCTGACATACCTGGAAACACCATATATTTT	CASSFADIPGNTIYF
TRBV7-9	TRBJ2-7	.	.	TGTGCCAGCAGCGGAGACAGTACCTACGAGCAGTACTTC	CASSGDSTYEQYF
TRBV4-1	TRBJ2-1	once	TRBD2	TGCGCCAGCAGCCAAGCATGGCTAGCGGCCAATGAGCAGTTCTTC	CASSQAWLAANEQFF
TRBV28	TRBJ2-1	.	TRBD1	TGTGCCAGCAGTTTAATACAGGGGGAGGTTGAGCAGTTCTTC	CASSLIQGEVEQFF
TRBV14	TRBJ2-4	few	.	TGTGCCAGCAGCCAAGAGGGTACATTGCGGAACATTCAGTACTTC	CASSQEGTLRNIQYF
TRBV30	TRBJ2-1	.	TRBD2	TGTGCCTGGAGGGGGGGGACCTACAATGAGCAGTTCTTC	CAWRGGTYNEQFF
TRBV6-2/TRBV6-3	TRBJ2-2	.	.	TGTGCCAGCAGTTACTTTCCGACCGGGGAGCTGTTTTTT	CASSYFPTGELFF
TRBV2	TRBJ1-5	.	TRBD1	TGTGCCAGCAGGGGGGACAGGGGGATGAATCAGCCCCAGCATTTT	CASRGDRGMNQPQHF
TRBV7-8	TRBJ2-7	.	TRBD2	TGTGCCAGCAGCGGCAAGACTAGCGACTACGAGCAGTACTTC	CASSGKTSDYEQYF